Listed here are 3 T cell receptor beta chains from one sample, sequenced in a study of radiotherapy plus CTLA-4 blockade in lung cancer. The protocol was immunoSEQ multiplex PCR, while the TCRdb copy is restricted to in-frame clones and leaves out a portion. Of roughly 24,000 clones in the sample, about four fifths were seen once. The material sequenced was peripheral blood, taken from a patient treated with radiotherapy plus ipilimumab. The receptor source for this set is a human donor with non-small cell lung cancer that progressed on radiotherapy plus ipilimumab.

In the case of this clone: Germline is not matched at one junction end, which may reflect a read error. The chain uses TRBV7-9 and TRBJ2-1; the D is unclear. The CDR3 consists of 13 residues. Germline V gene sequence: CDR1 SEHNR, CDR2 FQNEAQ (reference sequence). This CDR3 is CASSLPSYSEQFF. The CDR3 nucleotides read TGTGCCAGCAGCCTGCCTTCCTACAGTGAGCAGTTCTTC.

The CDR3 bases are TGTGCCAGCAGCTCCGGGACCTCCCGAGGGGAGACCCAGTACTTC. Translating it yields CASSSGTSRGETQYF. The chain joins TRBV7-2 to TRBJ2-5; D assignment may be TRBD1 or TRBD2 (5 bases each). Germline loops: CDR1 SGHTA, CDR2 FQGNSA. The CDR3 runs to 15 residues. V lost 4 bases and J lost 5, with 17 bases in between.

This chain joins TRBV6-1 and TRBJ1-5; no clear D gene. The CDR3 contains 14 residues. V was trimmed by 2 bases and J by 6 bases, leaving 11 bases between them. Per the germline V gene, CDR1 is MNHNS and CDR2 is SASEGT. CDR3 in amino acids: CASSERGFSQPQHF. CDR3 bases: TGTGCCAGCAGTGAACGCGGTTTTAGTCAGCCCCAGCATTTT.